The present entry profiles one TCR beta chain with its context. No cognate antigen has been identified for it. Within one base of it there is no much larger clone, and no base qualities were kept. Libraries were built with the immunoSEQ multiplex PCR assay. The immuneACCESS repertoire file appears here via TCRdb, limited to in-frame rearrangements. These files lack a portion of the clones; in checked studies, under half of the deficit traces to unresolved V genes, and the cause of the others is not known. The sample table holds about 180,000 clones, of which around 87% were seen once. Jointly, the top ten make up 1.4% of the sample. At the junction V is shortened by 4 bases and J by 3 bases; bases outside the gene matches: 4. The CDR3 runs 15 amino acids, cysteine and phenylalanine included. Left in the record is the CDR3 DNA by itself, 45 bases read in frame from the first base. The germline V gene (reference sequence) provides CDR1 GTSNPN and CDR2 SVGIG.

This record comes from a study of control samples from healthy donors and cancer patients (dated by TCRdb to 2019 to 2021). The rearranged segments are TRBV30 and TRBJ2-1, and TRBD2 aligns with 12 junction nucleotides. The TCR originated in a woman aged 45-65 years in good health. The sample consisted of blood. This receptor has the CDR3 CAWTRTSGNYNEQFF. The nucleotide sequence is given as TGTGCCTGGACCAGGACTAGCGGGAACTACAATGAGCAGTTCTTC.